Listed here are 20 T cell receptor beta chains from one sample, sequenced in a study of memory CD4+ T cells and cytomegalovirus serostatus. The protocol was immunoSEQ multiplex PCR, while the TCRdb copy is restricted to in-frame clones and leaves out a portion. The repertoire holds about 56,000 clones, with roughly 77% as singletons. The sort gate was single viable CD3+CD4+CD8-CD45RO+ cells for memory CD4+ T cells. Sequencing input: memory CD4+ T cells from blood. The receptors originated from an adult in good health and CMV-seropositive.

The chain carries TRBV30 and TRBJ1-4; TRBD1 might be the D (6 bases). The CDR3 sequence is 15 residues long. Trimming left V 3 bases short and J 3 bases short, with 14 bases between. Germline V gene data show CDR1 as GTSNPN and CDR2 as SVGIG (reference sequence). The CDR3 DNA follows: TGTGCCTGGAGGGGGGGCGTGCAGGCTAATGAAAAACTGTTTTTT. This encodes CAWRGGVQANEKLFF. The variable domain in full, with the rest retrieved from reference TRBV30 and TRBJ1-4, is SQTIHQWPATLVQPVGSPLSLECTVEGTSNPNLYWYRQAAGRGLQLLFYSVGIGQISSEVPQNLSASRPQDRQFILSSKKLLLSDSGFYLCAWRGGVQANEKLFFGSGTQLSVL.

The chain combines TRBV20-1 with TRBJ2-1; tentative D call: TRBD2 (6 bases). The ends were cut back, 2 bases at V and 9 bases at J, with 8 bases in the middle. Germline V gene lookup returns CDR1 DFQATT and CDR2 SNEGSKA (reference sequence). The CDR3 sequence is 11 residues long. CDR3 DNA: TGCAGTGCTAGAAGGGGAGGTGAGCAGTTCTTC. Encoded protein: CSARRGGEQFF.

This rearrangement joins TRBV11-2 to TRBJ2-3; D is perhaps TRBD2 (7 bases). The CDR3 runs 16 residues. Germline V gene data show CDR1 as SGHAT and CDR2 as FQNNGV. V was pared by 5 bases and J by 3 bases, with 18 bases between. For the CDR3, the DNA is TGTGCCAGCAGCCCCTGGGGGGGCGCAAGGACAGATACGCAGTATTTT. This translates into CASSPWGGARTDTQYF.

This clone appeared a few times. The gene calls are TRBV6-6 and TRBJ2-5; D may match TRBD1 or TRBD2 (5 bases each). Looked up from germline, CDR1 is MNHNY and CDR2 is SVGAGI (reference sequence). The V and J ends lost 11 bases and 5 bases respectively, with 18 bases between them. This CDR3 comprises 13 residues. CDR3 in DNA: TGTGCCGGGGGTCCGGGTTTCGGGGAGACCCAGTACTTC. Protein: CAGGPGFGETQYF.

For this clone: Just one base apart from a much larger clone, this may be a read error. V and J are TRBV6-5 and TRBJ1-2; a possible D gene is TRBD1 (5 bases). The CDR3 consists of 11 residues. CDR1 MNHEY and CDR2 SVGAGI come from the germline V gene. V was pared by 6 bases and J by 3 bases, with 5 bases between. CDR3 bases: TGTGCCAGCAGACAGGACTATGGCTACACCTTC. This gives the protein CASRQDYGYTF.

CDR3 region: CASSYSTGDRYGYTF. CDR3 sequence (DNA): TGTGCCAGCAGTTACTCGACAGGGGATCGATATGGCTACACCTTC. The chain joins TRBV6-5 to TRBJ1-2, with TRBD1 matching over 8 bases. The trim removed 0 bases at V and 5 bases at J, leaving 5 bases unmatched. CDR3 length: 15 residues. Germline values: CDR1 MNHEY, CDR2 SVGAGI.

This chain uses TRBV10-3 with TRBJ1-2, with D uncertain. V lost 3 bases and J 7 bases, leaving 12 bases between the germline ends. Germline CDR1 is ENHRY and CDR2 is SYGVKD. The CDR3 is made up of 13 amino acids. The chain's CDR3 is CAISDVKLAGYTF. The CDR3 bases are TGTGCCATCAGTGATGTTAAGCTAGCTGGCTACACCTTC.

V is TRBV5-6 and J is TRBJ1-5, with D possibly TRBD1 on 6 matching bases. Germline CDR1 reads SGHDT; CDR2 reads YYEEEE. The V end lost 2 bases, the J end lost 5 bases, and 14 bases lay between the germline ends. CDR3 length: 15 amino acids. The DNA of the CDR3 is TGTGCCAGCAGCTTTTATGGCAGGGGTGATCAGCCCCAGCATTTT. Translated: CASSFYGRGDQPQHF.

This CDR3 is CASSAIPTGEQYV. The CDR3 DNA follows: TGTGCCAGCAGTGCCATCCCAACCGGGGAGCAGTACGTC. The chain has TRBV6-1 and TRBJ2-7; D is undetermined. Germline values: CDR1 MNHNS, CDR2 SASEGT. CDR3 length: 13 amino acids. V was clipped by 4 bases and J by 7 bases, with 14 bases between them.

The chain employs TRBV27 and TRBJ2-5; 14 bases fit TRBD2. The V and J ends lost 6 bases and 9 bases, in that order; junction bases with no gene match: 9. There are 15 residues in the CDR3. Germline CDR1 is MNHEY and CDR2 is SMNVEV (reference sequence). The CDR3 spells CASRLTSGGAGAQYF. CDR3 in DNA: TGTGCCAGCAGGTTGACTAGCGGGGGGGCGGGAGCCCAGTACTTC.

This chain joins TRBV30 and TRBJ2-7, with D hard to call. Per germline, CDR1 GTSNPN and CDR2 SVGIG (reference sequence). This CDR3 has 11 amino acids. Between the trimmed V and J ends, which lost 2 bases and 3 bases, there was a span of 5 bases. DNA of the CDR3: TGTGCCTGGAGTCACGGCTACGAGCAGTACTTC. Translated: CAWSHGYEQYF.

This clone has just one count. This chain links TRBV5-6 with TRBJ1-2; tentatively, D is TRBD1 (6 bases). The CDR3 covers 11 residues. Per germline, CDR1 SGHDT and CDR2 YYEEEE. The V end was cut by 1 base, the J end by 10 bases, with 8 bases between. Here the CDR3 DNA reads TGTGCCAGCAGCTTGTGGGGGCTCTACACCTTC. Residues: CASSLWGLYTF. The full variable domain, rest sourced from reference TRBV5-6 and TRBJ1-2, is DAGVTQSPTHLIKTRGQQVTLRCSPKSGHDTVSWYQQALGQGPQFIFQYYEEEERQRGNFPDRFSGHQFPNYSSELNVNALLLGDSALYLCASSLWGLYTFGSGTRLTVV.

The rearrangement links TRBV5-6 to TRBJ2-3; a weak D match, TRBD1 (5 bases). Germline lookup yields CDR1 SGHDT and CDR2 YYEEEE. The CDR3 length is 15 residues. V was shortened by 0 bases and J by 3 bases, with 11 bases between the two germline ends. The CDR3 nucleotides read TGTGCCAGCAGCTTGGCCGGCCCAGGGACAGATACGCAGTATTTT. Its protein product is CASSLAGPGTDTQYF.

The chain has TRBV27 and TRBJ2-3; 11 bases map to TRBD2. The V gene's germline CDR1 is MNHEY and CDR2 SMNVEV (reference sequence). CDR3 length equals 16 residues. With V trimmed by 6 bases and J by 3 bases, 8 bases remained unmatched. DNA for the CDR3: TGTGCCAGCAGGCACACTAGACTAGCGGGAACAGATACGCAGTATTTT. It translates to CASRHTRLAGTDTQYF.

CDR3 sequence: CASTANDRDEQYF. CDR3 sequence (DNA): TGTGCCAGCACCGCGAACGACAGGGACGAGCAGTACTTC. The rearrangement links TRBV25-1 to TRBJ2-7; TRBD1 agrees at 7 bases. Germline V CDR1 and CDR2: MGHDK, SYGVNS. V shed 7 bases and J 5 bases; nucleotides not matched to a gene: 8. The CDR3 loop spans 13 amino acids.

This chain uses TRBV6-1 with TRBJ1-1; D is uncertain. CDR3 length: 13 residues. V was shortened by 4 bases and J by 1 base, with 7 bases between the two germline ends. Germline V gene lookup returns CDR1 MNHNS and CDR2 SASEGT. The DNA of the CDR3 is TGTGCCAGCAGTGCACTCAGGAACACTGAAGCTTTCTTT. Its translation: CASSALRNTEAFF.

The rearrangement uses TRBV4-2 and TRBJ2-1, with D tentatively TRBD1 (6 bases). The V end was cut by 7 bases, the J end by 8 bases, with 12 bases between. The CDR3 totals 12 residues. CDR1 and CDR2 from the germline V gene are LGHNA and YNFKEQ. The CDR3, as DNA: TGTGCCAGCATGTCAGGGGCCGATGAGCAGTTCTTC. It encodes CASMSGADEQFF.

This chain links TRBV5-1 with TRBJ1-4; D is undetermined. V dropped 0 bases and J dropped 1 base, with 4 bases sitting between them. Looked up from germline, CDR1 is SGHRS and CDR2 is YFSETQ. The CDR3 contains 14 residues. The CDR3 DNA follows: TGCGCCAGCAGCTTGGCGGGAACTAATGAAAAACTGTTTTTT. Protein product: CASSLAGTNEKLFF. The whole variable domain, filled in from reference TRBV5-1 and TRBJ1-4, reads KAGVTQTPRYLIKTRGQQVTLSCSPISGHRSVSWYQQTPGQGLQFLFEYFSETQRNKGNFPGRFSGRQFSNSRSEMNVSTLELGDSALYLCASSLAGTNEKLFFGSGTQLSVL.

The rearrangement joins TRBV6-6 to TRBJ2-7; D gene uncertain. This CDR3 has 12 residues. V gave up 5 bases and J gave up 2 bases, with 7 bases separating them. The germline gives CDR1 MNHNY, CDR2 SVGAGI (reference sequence). CDR3 loop: CASSPQTYEQYF. In DNA, the CDR3 is TGTGCCAGCAGTCCACAGACCTACGAGCAGTACTTC.

The CDR3 region has the DNA TGTGCCAGCGGATCCCCCAACCGGGACCCCCAACCCCCTAGCTCCTACGAGCAGTACGTC. It yields the protein CASGSPNRDPQPPSSYEQYV. The chain links TRBV21-1 to TRBJ2-7. TRBV21-1 is designated a pseudogene. This CDR3 contains 20 residues.